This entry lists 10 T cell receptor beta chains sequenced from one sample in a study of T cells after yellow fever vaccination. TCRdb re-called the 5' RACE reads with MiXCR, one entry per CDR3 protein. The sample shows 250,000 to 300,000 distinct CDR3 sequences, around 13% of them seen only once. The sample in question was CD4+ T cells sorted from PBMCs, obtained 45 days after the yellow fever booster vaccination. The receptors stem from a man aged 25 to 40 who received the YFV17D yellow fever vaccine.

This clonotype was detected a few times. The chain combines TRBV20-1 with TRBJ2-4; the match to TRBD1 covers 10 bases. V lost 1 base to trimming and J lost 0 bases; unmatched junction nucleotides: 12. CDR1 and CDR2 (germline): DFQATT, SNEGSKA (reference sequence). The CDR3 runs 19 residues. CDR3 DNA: TGCAGTGCTAGAGGGGGGGACAGGGGAATGGCTCTAGCCAAAAACATTCAGTACTTC. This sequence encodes CSARGGDRGMALAKNIQYF.

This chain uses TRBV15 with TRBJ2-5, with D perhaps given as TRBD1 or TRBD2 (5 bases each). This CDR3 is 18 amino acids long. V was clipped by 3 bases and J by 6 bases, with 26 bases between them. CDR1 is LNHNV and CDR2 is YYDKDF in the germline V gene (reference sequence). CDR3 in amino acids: CATSRQRDAGFRTKTQYF. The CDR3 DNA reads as TGTGCCACCAGCAGGCAACGGGACGCAGGGTTTAGAACAAAGACCCAGTACTTC.

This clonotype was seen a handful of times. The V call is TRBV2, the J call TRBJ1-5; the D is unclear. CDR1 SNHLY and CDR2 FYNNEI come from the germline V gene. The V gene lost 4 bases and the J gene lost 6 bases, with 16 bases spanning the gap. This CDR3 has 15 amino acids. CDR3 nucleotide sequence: TGTGCCAGCAGTGCGGGTGCCTTACCTCGTCAGCCCCAGCATTTT. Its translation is CASSAGALPRQPQHF. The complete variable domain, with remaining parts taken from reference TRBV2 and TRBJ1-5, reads EPEVTQTPSHQVTQMGQEVILRCVPISNHLYFYWYRQILGQKVEFLVSFYNNEISEKSEIFDDQFSVERPDGSNFTLKIRSTKLEDSAMYFCASSAGALPRQPQHFGDGTRLSIL.

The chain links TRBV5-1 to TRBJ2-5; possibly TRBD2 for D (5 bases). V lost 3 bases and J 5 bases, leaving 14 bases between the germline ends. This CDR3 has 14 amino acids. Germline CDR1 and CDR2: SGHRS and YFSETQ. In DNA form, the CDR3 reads TGCGCCAGCAGCTCTGCGGGCCCTGGGGAGACCCAGTACTTC. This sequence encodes CASSSAGPGETQYF.

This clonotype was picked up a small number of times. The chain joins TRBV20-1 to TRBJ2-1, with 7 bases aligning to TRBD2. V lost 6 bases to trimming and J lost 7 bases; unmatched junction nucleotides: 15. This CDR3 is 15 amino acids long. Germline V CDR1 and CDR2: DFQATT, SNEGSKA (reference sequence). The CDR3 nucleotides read TGCAGTGCGTATTCAAGCGGGACGTCGTGGAATGAGCAGTTCTTC. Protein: CSAYSSGTSWNEQFF.

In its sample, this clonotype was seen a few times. The CDR3 region is CATSRDRGLGYTF. For the CDR3, the DNA is TGTGCCACCAGCAGGGACAGGGGGCTCGGCTACACCTTC. The rearrangement joins TRBV15 to TRBJ1-2, with 11 positions matching TRBD1. V dropped 3 bases and J dropped 8; count of bases not matched to a gene: 2. The germline gives CDR1 LNHNV, CDR2 YYDKDF (reference sequence). This CDR3 is 13 amino acids long. Combining the CDR3 with reference TRBV15 and TRBJ1-2 gives the whole variable domain DAMVIQNPRYQVTQFGKPVTLSCSQTLNHNVMYWYQQKSSQAPKLLFHYYDKDFNNEADTPDNFQSRRPNTSFCFLDIRSPGLGDTAMYLCATSRDRGLGYTFGSGTRLTVV.

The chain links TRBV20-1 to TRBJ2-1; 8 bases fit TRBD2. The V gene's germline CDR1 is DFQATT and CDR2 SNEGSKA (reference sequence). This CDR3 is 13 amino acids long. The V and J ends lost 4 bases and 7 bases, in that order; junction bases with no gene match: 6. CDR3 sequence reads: CSATSGRWNEQFF. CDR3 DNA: TGCAGTGCTACAAGCGGGAGATGGAATGAGCAGTTCTTC.

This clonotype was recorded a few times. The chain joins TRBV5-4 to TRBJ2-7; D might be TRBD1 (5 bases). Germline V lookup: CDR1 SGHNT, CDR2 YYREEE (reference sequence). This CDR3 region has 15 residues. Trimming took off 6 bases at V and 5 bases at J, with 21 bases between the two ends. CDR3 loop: CASTLGPAGIHEQYF. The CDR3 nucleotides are TGTGCCAGCACCCTAGGCCCGGCAGGGATCCACGAGCAGTACTTC.

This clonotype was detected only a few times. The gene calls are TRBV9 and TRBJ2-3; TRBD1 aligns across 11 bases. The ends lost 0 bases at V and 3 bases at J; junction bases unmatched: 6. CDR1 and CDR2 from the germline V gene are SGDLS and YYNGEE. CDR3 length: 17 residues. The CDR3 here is CASSVDSGQGATDTQYF. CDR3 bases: TGTGCCAGCAGCGTAGATTCCGGACAGGGGGCAACAGATACGCAGTATTTT.

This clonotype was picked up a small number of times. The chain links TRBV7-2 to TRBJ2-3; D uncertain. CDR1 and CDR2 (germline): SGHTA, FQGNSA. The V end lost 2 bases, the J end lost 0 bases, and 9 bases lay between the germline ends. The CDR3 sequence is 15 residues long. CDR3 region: CASSLRPASTDTQYF. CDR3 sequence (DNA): TGTGCCAGCAGCTTAAGGCCCGCTAGCACAGATACGCAGTATTTT. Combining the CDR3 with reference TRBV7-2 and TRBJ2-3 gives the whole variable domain GAGVSQSPSNKVTEKGKDVELRCDPISGHTALYWYRQSLGQGLEFLIYFQGNSAPDKSGLPSDRFSAERTGGSVSTLTIQRTQQEDSAVYLCASSLRPASTDTQYFGPGTRLTVL.